The entry below gives a single T cell receptor beta chain sequence along with its context. There is no known antigen for this receptor. No per-base quality is available; no much larger clone lies one base away. Its CDR3 holds 15 amino acids, cysteine through phenylalanine. Just CDR3 DNA is preserved here, 45 bases in frame from base 1. The V end gives up 5 bases and the J end 1 base, leaving 7 bases in the junction not matched to a gene. Looking up the germline V gene (reference sequence) yields CDR1 LGHDT and CDR2 YNNKEL. This specimen comes from a study of CD8 T cells in Susac syndrome (dated by TCRdb to between 2017 and 2020). With respect to the entire study: Of the Susac syndrome patients who were sequenced, roughly six had clinically active disease and eight were in clinical remission. At blood withdrawal, Susac syndrome patients were either therapy-naive, taking corticosteroids (in some cases with IVIg as well), or taking IVIg alone. Repertoire sequencing was used to test whether CD8+ T cell activation and differentiation in Susac syndrome was antigen driven. Clonality of the CD8+ T cell repertoire was compared between around eleven healthy donors, approximately 14 Susac syndrome patients and some 15 multiple sclerosis patients.

Peripheral blood CD8+ and CD4+ T cells from healthy donors, Susac syndrome patients and multiple sclerosis patients were profiled using high-throughput TCR beta sequencing. Susac syndrome patients met recently defined diagnostic criteria for definite or probable disease. Bulk CD8+ and CD4+ T cells were purified by magnetic negative isolation, while CD8+ TEMRA cells were enriched using FACS. Blood was collected in EDTA tubes and processed within 24 hours, with PBMCs isolated through density gradient centrifugation. PBMCs intended for TCR sequencing were cryopreserved in liquid nitrogen and were subsequently thawed in a 37 degrees C water bath. A purity of at least 90% was achieved for sorted or isolated CD4+, CD8+ and CD8+ TEMRA cells. RNA was extracted using the RNeasy kit, and 0.5 to 1 microgram was reverse transcribed with random hexamers. The immunoSEQ multiplex PCR assay, which covers 54 Vbeta and 13 Jbeta segments, was used to amplify TCR beta CDR3 regions. PCR amplification bias was corrected using a synthetic template baseline for primer optimization and computational correction. In the source study's methods: Reads were assigned to V, D and J genes according to IMGT and analyzed in immunoSEQ Analyzer, with only productive sequences retained. Clonality was calculated as one minus the Shannon entropy normalized by log2 of the number of productive unique sequences. For each patient and control, public and private clones were evaluated among the 100 most prevalent clones. A clone was defined as Susac-specific if it was absent from the healthy and MS cohorts, from some 1,100 published viral clones and from other ImmuneACCESS disease sequences. Using fastp trimming at Q25 and MiXCR clonotype assembly, TCRdb reanalyzed the public sequencing data and kept in-frame beta chains. Every distinct CDR3 protein forms one entry, paired with its most common genes and DNA. V and J calls and clone size were set by TCRdb, not the authors. For this sample the table gives about 150,000 distinct CDR3 sequences, of which approximately 95% were detected only once. Under 0.2% of the sample comes from the top ten.

Beyond this particular receptor, the publication reports: Clonal expansion was observed in Susac syndrome CD8+ repertoires, with the highest expansion in CD8+ TEMRA cells and greater expansion in clinically active than in remitting patients. In the total CD8+ and CD8+ TEMRA repertoires, about 16 and five Susac-specific public clones, respectively, were identified. The number of individuals in the TCR sequencing and HLA analysis was acknowledged as relatively small.

The TCR was taken from a human donor with Susac syndrome. The specimen was CD8+ T cells from PBMCs. The V and J segments used are TRBV3-1 and TRBJ1-1, with 7 central nucleotides matching TRBD1. The DNA reads TGTGCCAGCAGCGAGGGGGCAAGCGAGAACACTGAAGCTTTCTTT. This gives the protein CASSEGASENTEAFF.